One and the same sample provided the 23 T cell receptor beta chains below, sequenced in a study of response to subunit inactivated influenza vaccine. TCRdb fed the RT-PCR reads into MiXCR, producing one record per CDR3 protein. This table holds 860,000 or so distinct CDR3 sequences, less than 25% found once. The sequences come from PBMCs from blood, collected around 5 days after vaccination. The receptors derive from a man aged 45-60 years who received an inactivated influenza vaccine.

V gene TRBV7-6 combines with J gene TRBJ1-4, with D perhaps matching TRBD1 (6 bases). Trimming cost V 5 bases and J 4 bases, with 17 bases left between them. CDR3 length: 16 residues. Per germline, CDR1 SGHVS and CDR2 FNYEAQ. The CDR3 nucleotides are TGTGCCAGCAGCCTAAAACCGGGACACCTTAATGAAAAACTGTTTTTT. It is translated as CASSLKPGHLNEKLFF.

The chain couples TRBV29-1 to TRBJ2-2; possibly TRBD1 or TRBD2 for D (5 bases each). Trimming shortened V by 6 bases and J by 4 bases, and 24 bases separated the two germline ends. This CDR3 is 17 amino acids long. The germline gives CDR1 SQVTM, CDR2 ANQGSEA. The CDR3 sequence is CSVLGAHTIEGTGELFF. For the CDR3, the DNA is TGCAGCGTCCTCGGGGCTCACACCATCGAAGGCACCGGGGAGCTGTTTTTT.

This clonotype was seen many times. The rearrangement joins TRBV12-3 or TRBV12-4 to TRBJ1-1; the D gene is possibly TRBD1 (5 bases). The V end lost 9 bases, the J end lost 4 bases, and 12 bases lay between the germline ends. This CDR3 is built from 12 residues. The CDR3 reads CASTGPGTEAFF. Written as DNA, the CDR3 is TGTGCCAGTACAGGTCCCGGCACTGAAGCTTTCTTT.

The chain is built from TRBV28 and TRBJ1-6; tentatively, D is TRBD1 (6 bases). The length of the CDR3 is 15 residues. The germline V gene encodes CDR1 MDHEN and CDR2 SYDVKM. Trimming pared 7 bases from V and 5 bases from J, leaving 15 bases between. The CDR3 is CASKTGFLDNSPLHF. CDR3 nucleotides: TGTGCCAGCAAAACAGGGTTTCTTGATAATTCACCCCTCCACTTT.

V is TRBV2 and J is TRBJ2-4; D possibly matches TRBD1 or TRBD2 (6 bases each). Trimming stripped 6 bases from V and 1 base from J, with 22 bases between. Germline CDR1 is SNHLY and CDR2 is FYNNEI. The CDR3 spans 18 residues. This CDR3 is CASRPVHSGGGAKNIQYF. The CDR3, as DNA: TGTGCCAGCAGGCCAGTCCATTCAGGAGGGGGTGCCAAAAACATTCAGTACTTC. Complete variable domain (other parts from reference TRBV2 and TRBJ2-4): EPEVTQTPSHQVTQMGQEVILRCVPISNHLYFYWYRQILGQKVEFLVSFYNNEISEKSEIFDDQFSVERPDGSNFTLKIRSTKLEDSAMYFCASRPVHSGGGAKNIQYFGAGTRLSVL.

The chain recombines TRBV5-1 with TRBJ2-4; D may correspond to TRBD1 or TRBD2 (5 bases each). The CDR3 runs to 15 residues. V was cut by 2 bases and J by 1 base, with 10 bases left in between. Germline V gene data show CDR1 as SGHRS and CDR2 as YFSETQ. This chain's CDR3 is CASSFEGSAKNIQYF. The CDR3 DNA reads TGCGCCAGCAGCTTTGAGGGGTCGGCCAAAAACATTCAGTACTTC. Drawing the rest from reference TRBV5-1 and TRBJ2-4, the complete variable domain is KAGVTQTPRYLIKTRGQQVTLSCSPISGHRSVSWYQQTPGQGLQFLFEYFSETQRNKGNFPGRFSGRQFSNSRSEMNVSTLELGDSALYLCASSFEGSAKNIQYFGAGTRLSVL.

This clonotype was counted only a few times. The chain employs TRBV7-6 and TRBJ1-2; 8 nucleotides agree with TRBD1. CDR1 is SGHVS and CDR2 is FNYEAQ in the germline V gene. The CDR3 spans 17 residues. The junction had 14 bases not matched to a gene; V was cut back by 3 bases and J by 5 bases. CDR3 in amino acids: CASSFPTSRGLGYGYTF. The DNA of the CDR3 is TGTGCCAGCAGCTTCCCTACTAGCAGGGGGCTCGGGTATGGCTACACCTTC.

The chain uses TRBV4-3 and TRBJ1-1; D not certain. This CDR3 comprises 18 residues. Trimming took off 2 bases at V and 4 bases at J, with 23 bases between the two ends. Germline V gene lookup returns CDR1 LGHNA and CDR2 YSLEER. Here the CDR3 DNA reads TGCGCCAGCAGCCAATCCCCAGTTGTAAATTTTTTAGCCACTGAAGCTTTCTTT. It codes for CASSQSPVVNFLATEAFF.

This clonotype has ten or more counts. This chain joins TRBV10-1 and TRBJ1-2; D unresolved. There are 14 residues in the CDR3. The V gene's germline CDR1 is WNHNN and CDR2 SYGVQD (reference sequence). Trimming pared 3 bases from V and 2 bases from J, leaving 10 bases between. In nucleotides, the CDR3 is TGCGCCAGCAGTGACACGGGAACGAACTATGGCTACACCTTC. Protein: CASSDTGTNYGYTF.

The CDR3 DNA sequence: TGTGCCAGCAGCTCAGATCCGGGACAGGGAAGTCACGAGCAGTACTTC. This codes for CASSSDPGQGSHEQYF. V gene TRBV9 combines with J gene TRBJ2-7, with TRBD1 matching 9 bases. This CDR3 contains 16 residues. The V segment lost 4 bases and the J segment 5 bases; nucleotides outside the gene matches: 13. Germline V gives CDR1 SGDLS, CDR2 YYNGEE. The variable domain in full, with the rest retrieved from reference TRBV9 and TRBJ2-7, is DSGVTQTPKHLITATGQRVTLRCSPRSGDLSVYWYQQSLDQGLQFLIQYYNGEERAKGNILERFSAQQFPDLHSELNLSSLELGDSALYFCASSSDPGQGSHEQYFGPGTRLTVT.

This clonotype was counted a few times. The rearrangement uses TRBV28 and TRBJ1-4; D gene unclear. Germline lookup yields CDR1 MDHEN and CDR2 SYDVKM. Trimming took 7 bases from V and 8 from J, leaving 14 bases between them. This CDR3 has 13 residues. The CDR3 bases are TGTGCCAGCAATTCATGGGGTGGGGAAAAACTGTTTTTT. It encodes CASNSWGGEKLFF.

V usage is TRBV6-2 or TRBV6-3 and J usage is TRBJ2-3; TRBD1 agrees at 7 bases. The ends lost 8 bases at V and 3 bases at J; junction bases unmatched: 5. Germline lookup yields CDR1 MNHEY and CDR2 SVGEGT. This CDR3 has 13 amino acids. CDR3 sequence (DNA): TGTGCCAGCGGCCAACAGGGGACAGATACGCAGTATTTT. It encodes CASGQQGTDTQYF.

This clonotype has a count of ten or more. The chain couples TRBV5-1 to TRBJ2-3; 7 bases are a match to TRBD2. The CDR3 is 15 residues long. V shed 1 base, J shed 1 base, and the junction held 3 bases outside the gene matches. Germline CDR1 is SGHRS and CDR2 is YFSETQ. The DNA of the CDR3 is TGCGCCAGCAGCTTGCCGGCGGGAGGCACAGATACGCAGTATTTT. This gives the protein CASSLPAGGTDTQYF.

There are a few counts of this clonotype. The chain is built from TRBV6-2 or TRBV6-3 and TRBJ2-7; a possible D gene is TRBD2 (6 bases). The CDR3 runs to 15 residues. The V end was cut by 5 bases, the J end by 4 bases, with 18 bases between. CDR1 and CDR2 from the germline V gene are MNHEY and SVGEGT. DNA for the CDR3: TGTGCCAGCAGTCTACCTCCGGGACTTCCATACGAGCAGTACTTC. This translates into CASSLPPGLPYEQYF.

The chain is built from TRBV5-4 and TRBJ2-1; TRBD2 matches 9 bases. This CDR3 spans 17 amino acids. Losses at the gene ends were 0 bases for V and 1 base for J; bases not matched to a gene: 5. Germline V CDR1 and CDR2: SGHNT, YYREEE (reference sequence). The chain's CDR3 is CASSLASGTKSYNEQFF. The CDR3 DNA reads as TGTGCCAGCAGCTTGGCTAGCGGGACTAAATCCTACAATGAGCAGTTCTTC.

The J gene is TRBJ2-7, the V gene TRBV12-3 or TRBV12-4; a possible D gene is TRBD1 (6 bases). V lost 5 bases and J lost 6, with 20 bases in between. The CDR3 extends over 15 amino acids. The CDR3 loop is CASSPPGQRTGEQYF. In DNA form, the CDR3 reads TGTGCCAGCAGTCCCCCCGGACAGCGCACGGGCGAGCAGTACTTC.

The chain carries TRBV18 and TRBJ2-7; D remains unclear. The V end was cut by 4 bases, the J end by 6 bases, with 10 bases between. Germline CDR1 is KGHSH and CDR2 is LQKENI. CDR3 length: 12 residues. DNA for the CDR3: TGTGCCAGCTCACTCCTCCTAGGCGAGCAGTACTTC. It yields the protein CASSLLLGEQYF. The full variable domain, rest sourced from reference TRBV18 and TRBJ2-7, is NAGVMQNPRHLVRRRGQEARLRCSPMKGHSHVYWYRQLPEEGLKFMVYLQKENIIDESGMPKERFSAEFPKEGPSILRIQQVVRGDSAAYFCASSLLLGEQYFGPGTRLTVT.

The sample holds a few counts of this clonotype. V gene TRBV12-3 or TRBV12-4 combines with J gene TRBJ1-6; 9 nucleotides match TRBD1. The CDR3 sequence is 15 residues long. The trim removed 6 bases at V and 6 bases at J, leaving 6 bases unmatched. The CDR3 spells CASRHDRGGNSPLHF. DNA for the CDR3: TGTGCCAGCAGGCATGACAGGGGGGGTAATTCACCCCTCCACTTT.

The chain employs TRBV7-2 and TRBJ2-1; 9 nucleotides match TRBD1. The V and J ends lost 3 bases and 8 bases, in that order; junction bases with no gene match: 8. The CDR3 has 15 residues. Per the germline V gene, CDR1 is SGHTA and CDR2 is FQGNSA. The CDR3 coding sequence is TGTGCCAGCAGCTTCCCACAGGGGGCCATTTATGAGCAGTTCTTC. Its translation is CASSFPQGAIYEQFF. Drawing the rest from reference TRBV7-2 and TRBJ2-1, the complete variable domain is GAGVSQSPSNKVTEKGKDVELRCDPISGHTALYWYRQSLGQGLEFLIYFQGNSAPDKSGLPSDRFSAERTGGSVSTLTIQRTQQEDSAVYLCASSFPQGAIYEQFFGPGTRLTVL.

CDR3 bases: TGTGCCAGCAGTGAAAGGGTCCCGATCTACAATGAGCAGTTCTTC. This sequence encodes CASSERVPIYNEQFF. The J gene is TRBJ2-1, the V gene TRBV6-1; D not certain. The CDR3 sequence is 15 residues long. The germline CDR1 and CDR2 sequences are MNHNS and SASEGT. The V and J ends lost 2 bases and 3 bases respectively, with 11 bases between them.

In this sample, this clonotype turned up many times. CDR3 in DNA: TGCAGCGCCGAGGCTTGGACGGGGCAAGAGACCCAGTACTTC. Its translation: CSAEAWTGQETQYF. The chain employs TRBV29-1 and TRBJ2-5, with a weak D call TRBD2 (5 bases). V was trimmed by 7 bases and J by 2 bases, leaving 17 bases between them. CDR3 length: 14 residues. Germline V gene sequence: CDR1 SQVTM, CDR2 ANQGSEA.

This clonotype came up a few times. V usage is TRBV18 and J usage is TRBJ2-3; D not certain. Trimming left V 1 base short and J 2 bases short, with 10 bases between. The CDR3 is 15 amino acids. Per germline, CDR1 KGHSH and CDR2 LQKENI. Here the CDR3 DNA reads TGTGCCAGCTCACCACGAACTGGAAACACAGATACGCAGTATTTT. It is translated as CASSPRTGNTDTQYF.

The chain employs TRBV4-3 and TRBJ2-3, with 12 bases that match TRBD2. Germline lookup yields CDR1 LGHNA and CDR2 YSLEER. J gave up 6 bases and V 1 base, and 8 bases lay outside the gene matches. The CDR3 totals 17 residues. CDR3 DNA: TGCGCCAGCAGCCAAGTCGATACTAGCGGGGGGTTCGATACGCAGTATTTT. It translates to CASSQVDTSGGFDTQYF.